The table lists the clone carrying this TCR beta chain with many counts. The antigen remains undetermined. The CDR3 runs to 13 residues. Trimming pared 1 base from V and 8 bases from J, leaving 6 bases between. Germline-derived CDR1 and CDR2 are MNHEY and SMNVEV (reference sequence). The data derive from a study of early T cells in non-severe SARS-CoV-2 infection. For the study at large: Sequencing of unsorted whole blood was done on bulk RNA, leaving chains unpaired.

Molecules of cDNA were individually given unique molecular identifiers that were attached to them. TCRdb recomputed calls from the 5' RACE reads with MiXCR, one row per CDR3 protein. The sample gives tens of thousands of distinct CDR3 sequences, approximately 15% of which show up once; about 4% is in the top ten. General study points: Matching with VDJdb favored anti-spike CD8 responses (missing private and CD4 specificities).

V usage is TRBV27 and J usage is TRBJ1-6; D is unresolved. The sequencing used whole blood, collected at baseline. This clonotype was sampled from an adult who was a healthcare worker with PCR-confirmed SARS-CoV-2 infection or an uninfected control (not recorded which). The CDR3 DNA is TGTGCCAGCAGTTTATTACATGATTCACCCCTCCACTTT. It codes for CASSLLHDSPLHF.